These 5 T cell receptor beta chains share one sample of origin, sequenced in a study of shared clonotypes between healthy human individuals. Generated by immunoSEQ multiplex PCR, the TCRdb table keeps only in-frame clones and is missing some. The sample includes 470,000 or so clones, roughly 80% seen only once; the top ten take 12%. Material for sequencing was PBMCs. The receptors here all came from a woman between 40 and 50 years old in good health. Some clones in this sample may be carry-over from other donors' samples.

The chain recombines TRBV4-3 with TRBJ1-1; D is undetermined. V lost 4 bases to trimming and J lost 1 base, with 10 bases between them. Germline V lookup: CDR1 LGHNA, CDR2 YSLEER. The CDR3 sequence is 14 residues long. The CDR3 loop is CASSPDLGNTEAFF. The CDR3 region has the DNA TGCGCCAGCAGCCCCGACCTCGGGAACACTGAAGCTTTCTTT.

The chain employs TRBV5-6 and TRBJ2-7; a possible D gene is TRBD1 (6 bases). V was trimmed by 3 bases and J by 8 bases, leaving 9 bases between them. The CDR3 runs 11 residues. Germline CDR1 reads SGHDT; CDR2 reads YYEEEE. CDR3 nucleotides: TGTGCCAGCAGCTCAACAGGGCAGCAGTACTTC. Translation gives CASSSTGQQYF. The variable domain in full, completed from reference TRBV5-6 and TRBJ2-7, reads DAGVTQSPTHLIKTRGQQVTLRCSPKSGHDTVSWYQQALGQGPQFIFQYYEEEERQRGNFPDRFSGHQFPNYSSELNVNALLLGDSALYLCASSSTGQQYFGPGTRLTVT.

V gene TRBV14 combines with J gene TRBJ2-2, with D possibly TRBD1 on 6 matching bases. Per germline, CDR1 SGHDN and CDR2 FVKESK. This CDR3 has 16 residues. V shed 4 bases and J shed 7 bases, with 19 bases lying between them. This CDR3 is CASSPTIQGAGGELFF. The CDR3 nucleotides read TGTGCCAGCAGCCCAACCATACAGGGAGCCGGCGGGGAGCTGTTTTTT.

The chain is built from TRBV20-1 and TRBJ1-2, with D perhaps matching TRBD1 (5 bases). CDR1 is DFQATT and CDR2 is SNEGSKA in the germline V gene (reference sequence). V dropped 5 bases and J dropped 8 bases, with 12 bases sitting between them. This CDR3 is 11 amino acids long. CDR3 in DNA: TGCAGTGCTGACACAGGAGAGGGCTACACCTTC. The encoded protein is CSADTGEGYTF.

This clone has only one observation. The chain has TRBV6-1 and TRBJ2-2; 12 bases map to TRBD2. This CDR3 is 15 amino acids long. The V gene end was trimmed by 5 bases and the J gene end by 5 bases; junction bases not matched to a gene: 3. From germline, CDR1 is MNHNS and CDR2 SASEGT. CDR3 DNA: TGTGCCAGCAGTCCGACTAGCGGGAGAACCGGGGAGCTGTTTTTT. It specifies CASSPTSGRTGELFF.